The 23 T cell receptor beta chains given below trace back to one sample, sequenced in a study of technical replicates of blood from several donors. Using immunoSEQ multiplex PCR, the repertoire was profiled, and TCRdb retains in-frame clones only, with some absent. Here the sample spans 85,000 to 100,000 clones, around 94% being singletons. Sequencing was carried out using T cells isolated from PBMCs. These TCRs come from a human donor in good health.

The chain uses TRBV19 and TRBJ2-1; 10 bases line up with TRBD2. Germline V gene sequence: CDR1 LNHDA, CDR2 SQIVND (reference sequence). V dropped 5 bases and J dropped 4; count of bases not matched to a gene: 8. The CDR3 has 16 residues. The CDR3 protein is CASSGSWTSGYNEQFF. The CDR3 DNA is TGTGCCAGTAGTGGGTCATGGACTAGCGGTTACAATGAGCAGTTCTTC.

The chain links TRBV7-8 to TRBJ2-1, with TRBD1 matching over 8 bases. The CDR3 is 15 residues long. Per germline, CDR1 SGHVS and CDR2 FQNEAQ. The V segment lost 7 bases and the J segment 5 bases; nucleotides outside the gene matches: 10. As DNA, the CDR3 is TGTGCCAGCACACTAGTCGGGACAGGCGACAATGAGCAGTTCTTC. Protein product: CASTLVGTGDNEQFF.

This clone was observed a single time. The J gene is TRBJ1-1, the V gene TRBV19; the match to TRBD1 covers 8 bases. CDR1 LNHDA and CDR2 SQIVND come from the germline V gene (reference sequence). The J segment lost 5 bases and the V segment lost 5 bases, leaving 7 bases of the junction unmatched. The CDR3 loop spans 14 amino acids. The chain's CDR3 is CASSGQGKRTEAFF. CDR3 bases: TGTGCCAGTAGTGGACAGGGAAAGCGGACTGAAGCTTTCTTT. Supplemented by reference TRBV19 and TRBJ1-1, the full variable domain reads DGGITQSPKYLFRKEGQNVTLSCEQNLNHDAMYWYRQDPGQGLRLIYYSQIVNDFQKGDIAEGYSVSREKKESFPLTVTSAQKNPTAFYLCASSGQGKRTEAFFGQGTRLTVV.

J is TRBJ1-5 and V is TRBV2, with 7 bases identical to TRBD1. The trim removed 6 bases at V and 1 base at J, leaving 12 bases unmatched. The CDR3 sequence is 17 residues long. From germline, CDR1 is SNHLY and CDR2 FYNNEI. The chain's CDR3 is CASSSLSTGLSNQPQHF. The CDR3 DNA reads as TGTGCCAGCAGCTCACTATCGACAGGGTTAAGCAATCAGCCCCAGCATTTT.

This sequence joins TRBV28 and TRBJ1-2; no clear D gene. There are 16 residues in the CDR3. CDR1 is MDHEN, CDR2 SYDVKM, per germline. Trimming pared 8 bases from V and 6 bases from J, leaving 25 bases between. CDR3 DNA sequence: TGTGCCAGCTCCTTATATACGGGCTCCGGGGTCCATGGCTACACCTTC. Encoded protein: CASSLYTGSGVHGYTF.

The CDR3 is CASSFSGNAYNEQFF. In nucleotides, the CDR3 is TGTGCCAGCAGCTTTAGCGGGAACGCCTACAATGAGCAGTTCTTC. V usage is TRBV7-6 and J usage is TRBJ2-1; 8 bases line up with TRBD2. Germline CDR1 and CDR2: SGHVS and FNYEAQ. The CDR3 is 15 residues long. Germline trimming cut 3 bases from V and 2 bases from J; bases unmatched to any gene: 3.

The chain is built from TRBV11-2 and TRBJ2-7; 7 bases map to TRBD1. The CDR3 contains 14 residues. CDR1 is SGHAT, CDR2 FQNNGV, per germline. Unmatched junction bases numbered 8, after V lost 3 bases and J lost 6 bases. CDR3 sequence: CASSFLRTGIEQYF. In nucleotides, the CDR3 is TGTGCCAGCAGCTTCCTCAGGACAGGCATCGAGCAGTACTTC.

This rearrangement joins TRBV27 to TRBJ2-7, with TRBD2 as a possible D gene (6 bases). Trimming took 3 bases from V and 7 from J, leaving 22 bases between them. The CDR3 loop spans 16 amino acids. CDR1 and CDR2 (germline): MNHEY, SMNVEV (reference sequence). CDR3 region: CASSLEGIGTAGEQYF. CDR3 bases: TGTGCCAGCAGTTTGGAGGGGATAGGGACGGCTGGGGAGCAGTACTTC.

The CDR3 nucleotides are TGTGCCAGCAGGGACTCCGCTACGGGGCAGTACTTC. The encoded protein is CASRDSATGQYF. The chain joins TRBV28 to TRBJ2-7, with D maybe TRBD2 (5 bases). The CDR3 runs to 12 residues. With 6 bases removed from V and 9 bases from J, the gap between germline ends came to 15 bases. The germline gives CDR1 MDHEN, CDR2 SYDVKM.

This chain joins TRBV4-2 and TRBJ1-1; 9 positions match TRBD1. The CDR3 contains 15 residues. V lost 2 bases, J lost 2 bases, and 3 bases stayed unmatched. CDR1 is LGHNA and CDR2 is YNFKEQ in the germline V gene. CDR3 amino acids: CASSQIQGANTEAFF. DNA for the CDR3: TGTGCCAGCAGCCAAATACAGGGGGCAAACACTGAAGCTTTCTTT.

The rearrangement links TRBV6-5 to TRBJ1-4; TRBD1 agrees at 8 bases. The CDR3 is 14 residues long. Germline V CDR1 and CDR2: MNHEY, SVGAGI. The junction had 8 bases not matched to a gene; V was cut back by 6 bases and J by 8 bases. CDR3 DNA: TGTGCCAGCAGGACCAGGACAGGGTTAGAAAAACTGTTTTTT. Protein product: CASRTRTGLEKLFF.

CDR3 loop: CASSYGGDSNQPQHF. The CDR3 DNA is TGTGCCAGTAGTTACGGGGGGGATAGCAATCAGCCCCAGCATTTT. The chain has TRBV19 and TRBJ1-5; D may be TRBD1 (5 bases). Looked up from germline, CDR1 is LNHDA and CDR2 is SQIVND (reference sequence). The CDR3 spans 15 residues. V was cut by 5 bases and J by 0 bases, with 11 bases left in between.

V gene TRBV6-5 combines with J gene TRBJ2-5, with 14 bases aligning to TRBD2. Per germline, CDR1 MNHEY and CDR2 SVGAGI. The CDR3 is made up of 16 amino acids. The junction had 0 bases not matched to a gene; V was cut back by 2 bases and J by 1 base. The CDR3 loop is CASSYGLAGGQETQYF. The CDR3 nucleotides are TGTGCCAGCAGTTACGGACTAGCGGGGGGCCAAGAGACCCAGTACTTC.

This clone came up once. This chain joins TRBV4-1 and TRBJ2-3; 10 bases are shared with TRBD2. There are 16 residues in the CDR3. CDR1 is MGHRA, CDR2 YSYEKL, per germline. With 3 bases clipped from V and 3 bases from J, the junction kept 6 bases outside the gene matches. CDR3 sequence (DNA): TGCGCCAGCAGCCATGGTGCTAGCGGGGGAACAGATACGCAGTATTTT. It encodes CASSHGASGGTDTQYF.

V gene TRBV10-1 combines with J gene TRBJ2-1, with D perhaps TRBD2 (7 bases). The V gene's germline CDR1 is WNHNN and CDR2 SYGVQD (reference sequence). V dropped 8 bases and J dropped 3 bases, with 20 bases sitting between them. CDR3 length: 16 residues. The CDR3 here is CASSEGGGDYYNEQFF. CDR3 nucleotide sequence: TGCGCCAGCTCCGAGGGGGGGGGCGACTACTACAATGAGCAGTTCTTC.

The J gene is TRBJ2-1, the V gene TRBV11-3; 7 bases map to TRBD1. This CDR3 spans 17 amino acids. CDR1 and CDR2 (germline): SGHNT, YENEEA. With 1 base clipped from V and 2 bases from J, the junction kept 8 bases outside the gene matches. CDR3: CASSLVSIQGAYNEQFF. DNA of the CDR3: TGTGCCAGCAGCTTAGTCTCAATCCAGGGGGCCTACAATGAGCAGTTCTTC.

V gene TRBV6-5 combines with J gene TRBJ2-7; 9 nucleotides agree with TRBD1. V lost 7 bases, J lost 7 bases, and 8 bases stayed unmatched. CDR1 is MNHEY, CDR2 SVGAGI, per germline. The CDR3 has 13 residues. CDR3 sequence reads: CASNNRGLGEQYF. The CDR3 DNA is TGTGCCAGCAATAACAGGGGGCTGGGGGAGCAGTACTTC.

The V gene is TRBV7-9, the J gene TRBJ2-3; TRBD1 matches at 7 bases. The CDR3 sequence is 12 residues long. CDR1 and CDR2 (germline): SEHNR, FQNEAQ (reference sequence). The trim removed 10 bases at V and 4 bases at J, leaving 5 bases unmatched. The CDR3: CATLQGPDTQYF. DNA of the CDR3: TGTGCCACACTACAGGGGCCAGATACGCAGTATTTT. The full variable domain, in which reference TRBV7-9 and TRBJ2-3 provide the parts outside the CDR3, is DTGVSQNPRHKITKRGQNVTFRCDPISEHNRLYWYRQTLGQGPEFLTYFQNEAQLEKSRLLSDRFSAERPKGSFSTLEIQRTEQGDSAMYLCATLQGPDTQYFGPGTRLTVL.

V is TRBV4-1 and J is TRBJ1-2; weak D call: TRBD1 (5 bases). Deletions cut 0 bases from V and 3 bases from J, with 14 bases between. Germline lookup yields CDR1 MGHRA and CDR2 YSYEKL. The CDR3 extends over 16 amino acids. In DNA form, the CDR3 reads TGCGCCAGCAGCCAAGACGAAACAGGCGTCTACTATGGCTACACCTTC. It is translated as CASSQDETGVYYGYTF.

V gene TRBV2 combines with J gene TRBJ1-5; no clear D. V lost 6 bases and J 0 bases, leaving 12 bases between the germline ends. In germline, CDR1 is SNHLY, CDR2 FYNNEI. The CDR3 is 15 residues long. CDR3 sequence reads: CASRWRLDSNQPQHF. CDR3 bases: TGTGCCAGCAGGTGGAGGCTAGATAGCAATCAGCCCCAGCATTTT.

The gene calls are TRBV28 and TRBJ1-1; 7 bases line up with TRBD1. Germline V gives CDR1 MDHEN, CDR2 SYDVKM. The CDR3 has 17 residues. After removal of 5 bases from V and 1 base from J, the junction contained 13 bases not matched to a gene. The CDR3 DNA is TGTGCCAGCAGTCCTTTTCTACGACAGGGCGGGAACACTGAAGCTTTCTTT. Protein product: CASSPFLRQGGNTEAFF.

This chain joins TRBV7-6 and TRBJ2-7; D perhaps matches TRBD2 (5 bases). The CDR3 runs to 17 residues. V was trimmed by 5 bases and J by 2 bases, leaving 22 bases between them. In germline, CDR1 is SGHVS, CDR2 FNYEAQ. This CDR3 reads CASSQSRGLAFPYEQYF. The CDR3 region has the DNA TGTGCCAGCAGCCAATCCCGAGGTCTAGCCTTTCCCTACGAGCAGTACTTC.

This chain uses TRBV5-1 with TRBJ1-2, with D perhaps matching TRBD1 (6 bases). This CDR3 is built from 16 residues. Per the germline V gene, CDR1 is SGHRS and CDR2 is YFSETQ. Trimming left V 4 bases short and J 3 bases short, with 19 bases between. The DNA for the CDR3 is TGCGCCAGCAGCCGAGGGGGGGCGTACGGCGACTATGGCTACACCTTC. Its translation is CASSRGGAYGDYGYTF.